Following are 21 T cell receptor beta chains from one sample sequenced in a study of chemoradiotherapy in HPV16-positive cancers. TCRdb's copy holds only in-frame clones and misses some; the assay was immunoSEQ multiplex PCR. In the table there are some 1,500 clones, nearly 90% of which are singletons. The specimen comprised tumor tissue, sampled from a patient who underwent chemoradiotherapy. All receptors derive from a human donor with HPV-associated anogenital cancer.

This chain links TRBV25-1 with TRBJ2-7; D is uncertain. The CDR3 has 14 amino acids. Germline CDR1 is MGHDK and CDR2 is SYGVNS. V lost 4 bases and J 0 bases, leaving 10 bases between the germline ends. In DNA form, the CDR3 reads TGTGCCAGCAGTGGGGGTGGGTTCTCCTACGAGCAGTACTTC. Its protein is CASSGGGFSYEQYF.

This chain connects TRBV6-1 to TRBJ2-4; possible D gene TRBD1, 8 bases. V lost 5 bases to trimming and J lost 6 bases, with 14 bases between them. The germline CDR1 and CDR2 sequences are MNHNS and SASEGT. The CDR3 totals 14 residues. CDR3 sequence reads: CASSSNRGGNIQYF. Written as DNA, the CDR3 is TGTGCCAGCAGTTCGAACAGGGGGGGAAACATTCAGTACTTC.

A single count supports this clone. V and J are TRBV6-1 and TRBJ2-7; the match to TRBD1 covers 7 bases. The CDR3 loop spans 12 amino acids. V shed 7 bases, J shed 3 bases, and the junction held 3 bases outside the gene matches. CDR1 is MNHNS and CDR2 is SASEGT in the germline V gene. CDR3 DNA: TGTGCCAGCAATGGGGACAGCTACGAGCAGTACTTC. Translation gives CASNGDSYEQYF.

The chain carries TRBV18 and TRBJ2-5; D gene uncertain. CDR1 is KGHSH and CDR2 is LQKENI in the germline V gene. CDR3 length: 13 residues. Deletions cut 5 bases from V and 1 base from J, with 8 bases between. DNA of the CDR3: TGTGCCAGCTCAACCCGGGCCCAAGAGACCCAGTACTTC. Translated: CASSTRAQETQYF.

J is TRBJ2-2 and V is TRBV7-3; D is perhaps TRBD1 (6 bases). Per germline, CDR1 SGHTA and CDR2 FQGTGA. The length of the CDR3 is 17 residues. Between the trimmed V and J ends, which lost 5 bases and 0 bases, there was a span of 16 bases. Here the CDR3 DNA reads TGTGCCAGCAGCCCCACCCCGGACAGATCGAACACCGGGGAGCTGTTTTTT. Its translation is CASSPTPDRSNTGELFF.

The chain links TRBV19 to TRBJ1-1; no reliable D call. CDR3 size: 14 residues. The germline V and J ends were trimmed by 1 base and 6 bases, with 12 bases remaining between them. Looked up from germline, CDR1 is LNHDA and CDR2 is SQIVND (reference sequence). This CDR3 reads CASSIAPFGPEAFF. The CDR3, as DNA: TGTGCCAGTAGTATAGCCCCATTCGGTCCTGAAGCTTTCTTT.

The CDR3 sequence: CASSTGVETQYF. The CDR3, as DNA: TGTGCCAGCTCAACAGGGGTCGAGACCCAGTACTTC. This chain links TRBV18 with TRBJ2-5; 7 nucleotides align to TRBD1. Germline V CDR1 and CDR2: KGHSH, LQKENI. Trimming took 5 bases from V and 5 from J; bases not matched to a gene: 2. The CDR3 loop spans 12 amino acids.

The chain has TRBV5-1 and TRBJ2-7; possibly TRBD1 for D (5 bases). This CDR3 spans 14 amino acids. Germline V gene sequence: CDR1 SGHRS, CDR2 YFSETQ. The germline V and J ends were trimmed by 0 bases and 4 bases, with 11 bases remaining between them. The CDR3 loop is CASSLEGPVYEQYF. In DNA, the CDR3 is TGCGCCAGCAGCTTGGAGGGGCCGGTGTACGAGCAGTACTTC.

V gene TRBV11-2 combines with J gene TRBJ2-1, with 12 bases fitting TRBD2. The junction had 1 base not matched to a gene; V was cut back by 0 bases and J by 7 bases. The CDR3 consists of 15 residues. The germline CDR1 and CDR2 sequences are SGHAT and FQNNGV. The CDR3 region has the DNA TGTGCCAGCAGCTTAGAACTAGCGGGAGGTAATGAGCAGTTCTTC. Residues: CASSLELAGGNEQFF.

The gene calls are TRBV6-1 and TRBJ1-1; D unclear. Germline assignment: CDR1 MNHNS and CDR2 SASEGT. With 1 base removed from V and 14 bases from J, the gap between germline ends came to 17 bases. The CDR3 is made up of 13 amino acids. CDR3 nucleotide sequence: TGTGCCAGCAGTGAAGAGCCTCAGGCCGTCGGATTCTTT. Translated, it gives CASSEEPQAVGFF.

V gene TRBV9 combines with J gene TRBJ2-5; perhaps TRBD1 as D (5 bases). The CDR3 covers 13 residues. Germline assignment: CDR1 SGDLS and CDR2 YYNGEE. Trimming removed 4 bases at V and 5 bases at J, with 12 bases between. This CDR3 reads CASSLGPGETQYF. CDR3 nucleotide sequence: TGTGCCAGCAGCTTAGGGCCAGGGGAGACCCAGTACTTC.

V is TRBV2 and J is TRBJ2-7, with TRBD2 as a possible D gene (5 bases). V gave up 3 bases and J gave up 7 bases, with 13 bases separating them. This CDR3 has 13 amino acids. Germline CDR1 and CDR2: SNHLY and FYNNEI. In DNA, the CDR3 is TGTGCCAGCAGTGAGAGGGCCTTCGCGGAGCAGTACTTC. The encoded protein is CASSERAFAEQYF.

The chain uses TRBV6-5 and TRBJ1-1; D unclear. Germline assignment: CDR1 MNHEY and CDR2 SVGAGI. V lost 5 bases to trimming and J lost 1 base, with 11 bases between them. The CDR3 runs 14 residues. CDR3 bases: TGTGCCAGCAGTCGTGGGCAGCAGAACACTGAAGCTTTCTTT. Amino acids: CASSRGQQNTEAFF.

This chain joins TRBV29-1 and TRBJ1-1; D gene ambiguous. The CDR3 runs 11 residues. Deletions cut 7 bases from V and 5 bases from J, with 11 bases between. Germline assignment: CDR1 SQVTM and CDR2 ANQGSEA. The CDR3 DNA sequence: TGCAGCGCCCGTGATGAAACTGAAGCTTTCTTT. The encoded protein is CSARDETEAFF.

This clone was detected once. The chain carries TRBV30 and TRBJ2-3, with D tentatively TRBD1 (5 bases). CDR1 GTSNPN and CDR2 SVGIG come from the germline V gene (reference sequence). Deletions cut 0 bases from V and 2 bases from J, with 9 bases between. The CDR3 covers 14 residues. CDR3 sequence reads: CAWSVGALTDTQYF. CDR3 nucleotide sequence: TGTGCCTGGAGTGTAGGGGCACTCACAGATACGCAGTATTTT.

This sequence joins TRBV6-1 and TRBJ1-1, with D hard to call. Germline V gene lookup returns CDR1 MNHNS and CDR2 SASEGT. The CDR3 extends over 14 amino acids. The ends were cut back, 8 bases at V and 0 bases at J, with 13 bases in the middle. The CDR3 here is CASAIGRLNTEAFF. The CDR3 bases are TGTGCCAGCGCGATTGGACGGCTGAACACTGAAGCTTTCTTT.

This clone was counted once. V is TRBV29-1 and J is TRBJ2-1; D possibly corresponds to TRBD1 (7 bases). The V and J ends lost 1 base and 8 bases respectively, with 18 bases between them. Germline V gene sequence: CDR1 SQVTM, CDR2 ANQGSEA. The CDR3 consists of 15 residues. DNA for the CDR3: TGCAGCGTTGAAGGAGGTCAGGGGGGTCTGGATGAGCAGTTCTTC. Translated: CSVEGGQGGLDEQFF.

This rearrangement joins TRBV9 to TRBJ1-6, with D hard to call. The CDR3 is 14 amino acids. Trimming cost V 3 bases and J 6 bases, with 10 bases left between them. Germline lookup yields CDR1 SGDLS and CDR2 YYNGEE. CDR3 in amino acids: CASSDGITNSPLHF. CDR3 sequence (DNA): TGTGCCAGCAGCGACGGAATTACTAATTCACCCCTCCACTTT. Drawing the rest from reference TRBV9 and TRBJ1-6, the complete variable domain is DSGVTQTPKHLITATGQRVTLRCSPRSGDLSVYWYQQSLDQGLQFLIQYYNGEERAKGNILERFSAQQFPDLHSELNLSSLELGDSALYFCASSDGITNSPLHFGNGTRLTVT.

V gene TRBV7-8 combines with J gene TRBJ1-2; 9 nucleotides align to TRBD1. The V gene end was trimmed by 1 base and the J gene end by 6 bases; junction bases not matched to a gene: 0. The CDR3 extends over 13 amino acids. From germline, CDR1 is SGHVS and CDR2 FQNEAQ. In DNA, the CDR3 is TGTGCCAGCAGCTTAGGACAGGGGGATGGCTACACCTTC. Amino acid sequence: CASSLGQGDGYTF.

V usage is TRBV18 and J usage is TRBJ2-5; TRBD2 matches at 9 bases. The V gene's germline CDR1 is KGHSH and CDR2 LQKENI. Trimming cost V 2 bases and J 5 bases; bases outside gene matches: 9. This CDR3 contains 16 residues. The CDR3 protein is CASSPTGGGARETQYF. The CDR3 nucleotides read TGTGCCAGCTCACCAACCGGCGGGGGGGCCCGGGAGACCCAGTACTTC.

This rearrangement joins TRBV12-5 to TRBJ2-7; D ambiguous. The CDR3 has 10 residues. Trimming stripped 6 bases from V and 9 bases from J, with 9 bases between. Germline V gene sequence: CDR1 LGHNT, CDR2 FRNRAP. CDR3 loop: CASGGRRQYF. The CDR3 region has the DNA TGTGCTAGTGGAGGACGGCGGCAGTACTTC.